Described below is a single T cell receptor (beta chain) sequence and its context. Its specificity is not known. This sample is part of a study of cytomegalovirus exposure and HLA in healthy donors. The primer mix had 60 Vbeta and 13 Jbeta primers. Assay used: immunoSEQ multiplex PCR; TCRdb lists only in-frame clones, some missing. The profile shows approximately 170,000 clones, less than 80% of them singletons. Study-wide results and limits: For TCR beta chains, V- and J-gene trimming was later linked to a missense DCLRE1C variant. Using the classifier, cytomegalovirus status was reportedly diagnosed with high specificity and sensitivity.

Germline trimming cut 5 bases from V and 7 bases from J; bases unmatched to any gene: 15. Germline V gene data show CDR1 as SEHNR and CDR2 as FQNEAQ (reference sequence). CDR3 length: 17 residues. Sequenced: PBMCs. The V call is TRBV7-9, the J call TRBJ1-2; TRBD1 aligns across 11 bases. The clonotype originates from a female donor in good health and CMV-seronegative. The CDR3 sequence: CASSPTGTGGRLGGYTF. The CDR3 DNA is TGTGCCAGCAGCCCCACCGGGACAGGGGGTCGCCTCGGTGGCTACACCTTC.